These 11 T cell receptor beta chains came from one sample sequenced in a study of shared clonotypes between healthy human individuals. Sequencing used immunoSEQ multiplex PCR; TCRdb keeps in-frame clones, though not all of them. The table has hundreds of thousands of clones, almost 97% seen once. Input material: naive CD4+ T cells sorted from blood. This sample's subset: CD45RA+ positively selected. All receptors derive from a woman in her twenties or thirties in good health.

The rearrangement uses TRBV5-1 and TRBJ1-6, with no clear D. The CDR3 totals 14 residues. The V and J ends lost 2 bases and 3 bases respectively, with 6 bases between them. In germline, CDR1 is SGHRS, CDR2 YFSETQ. The chain's CDR3 is CASSFRDYNSPLHF. The CDR3 DNA is TGCGCCAGCAGCTTTAGGGACTATAATTCACCCCTCCACTTT.

The V call is TRBV4-1, the J call TRBJ2-1, with TRBD2 identical over 7 bases. This CDR3 has 16 residues. Germline V gene lookup returns CDR1 MGHRA and CDR2 YSYEKL. The junction had 7 bases not matched to a gene; V was cut back by 5 bases and J by 0 bases. The CDR3 is CASSGKRGSSYNEQFF. The DNA for the CDR3 is TGCGCCAGCAGCGGCAAGCGCGGGAGCTCCTACAATGAGCAGTTCTTC.

This clone was counted a single time. The chain carries TRBV2 and TRBJ2-3; D may be TRBD1 (6 bases). CDR1 is SNHLY and CDR2 is FYNNEI in the germline V gene. Trimming stripped 4 bases from V and 3 bases from J, with 8 bases between. The CDR3 runs to 13 residues. The chain's CDR3 is CASSAQGTDTQYF. As DNA, the CDR3 is TGTGCCAGCAGTGCCCAGGGGACAGATACGCAGTATTTT.

This clone showed up just once. The chain carries TRBV28 and TRBJ2-2; 9 bases line up with TRBD1. Germline V gives CDR1 MDHEN, CDR2 SYDVKM. V was pared by 4 bases and J by 4 bases, with 4 bases of the junction left unmatched. The CDR3 is 15 amino acids. The CDR3 DNA follows: TGTGCCAGCAGTTGGGACAGGGCAGGCACCGGGGAGCTGTTTTTT. It is translated as CASSWDRAGTGELFF.

This clone was seen once. The rearrangement links TRBV6-6 to TRBJ2-5; 7 bases match TRBD1. CDR1 is MNHNY, CDR2 SVGAGI, per germline (reference sequence). V lost 1 base and J lost 6; bases outside the gene matches: 8. This CDR3 is 15 amino acids long. CDR3 bases: TGTGCCAGCAGTTACTTCTCAGGGGGTGTAAAGACCCAGTACTTC. Translated, it gives CASSYFSGGVKTQYF.

The rearrangement uses TRBV2 and TRBJ1-5, with TRBD1 matching 9 bases. Germline CDR1 reads SNHLY; CDR2 reads FYNNEI. V lost 6 bases, J lost 0 bases, and 6 bases stayed unmatched. The CDR3 runs to 16 residues. CDR3 residues: CASRDTGGYSNQPQHF. CDR3 DNA sequence: TGTGCCAGCAGGGACACAGGGGGCTATAGCAATCAGCCCCAGCATTTT.

The chain joins TRBV4-1 to TRBJ2-2, with D possibly TRBD1 on 6 matching bases. CDR3 length equals 17 residues. Germline CDR1 MGHRA, CDR2 YSYEKL. The ends were cut back, 3 bases at V and 0 bases at J, with 14 bases in the middle. Written as DNA, the CDR3 is TGCGCCAGCAGCCACGCTCGGGACAAGCCGAACACCGGGGAGCTGTTTTTT. Amino acid sequence: CASSHARDKPNTGELFF.

V and J are TRBV19 and TRBJ1-1; D ambiguous. This CDR3 is 13 amino acids long. Germline V gene lookup returns CDR1 LNHDA and CDR2 SQIVND (reference sequence). Deletions cut 2 bases from V and 8 bases from J, with 12 bases between. Written as DNA, the CDR3 is TGTGCCAGTAGTATACCCCCAGGTTTGGAAGCTTTCTTT. This translates into CASSIPPGLEAFF.

The chain combines TRBV6-5 with TRBJ1-5, with 9 bases identical to TRBD1. The CDR3 is 15 amino acids. Germline assignment: CDR1 MNHEY and CDR2 SVGAGI. J was trimmed by 4 bases and V by 0 bases; bases with no gene match: 1. The CDR3 DNA sequence: TGTGCCAGCAGTTACTCGACAGGGGGAAATCAGCCCCAGCATTTT. Protein sequence: CASSYSTGGNQPQHF.

The rearrangement links TRBV6-4 to TRBJ2-3; TRBD1 is a possible D gene (6 bases). V gave up 6 bases and J gave up 12 bases, with 13 bases separating them. The CDR3 consists of 11 residues. Germline loops: CDR1 MRHNA, CDR2 SNTAGT. The CDR3 coding sequence is TGTGCCAGCAGGACGGGGACAACCCAGTATTTT. It encodes CASRTGTTQYF.

This clone was picked up one time. CDR3 sequence reads: CASSLGPQETQYF. CDR3 DNA sequence: TGTGCCAGCAGCTTGGGCCCCCAAGAGACCCAGTACTTC. The rearrangement joins TRBV5-4 to TRBJ2-5; D not resolved. The CDR3 is 13 amino acids. Deletions cut 0 bases from V and 1 base from J, with 4 bases between. Germline V gene lookup returns CDR1 SGHNT and CDR2 YYREEE (reference sequence).